This TCR beta chain was recorded in a study of CD8+CD57+ T cells in acquired aplastic anemia (dated by TCRdb to 2016 to 2018). About the study as a whole: A mean of about 3.2 ug of DNA, ranging from roughly 0.2 to 27.4 ug, was extracted from sorted CD4+ and CD8+ cells. An average of approximately 10 million reads for CD4+ cells and 11.0 million reads for CD8+ cells was obtained from healthy donor samples. Results and caveats for the whole study, not just this receptor: No significant difference in CD8+ Simpson's diversity was found between patients and healthy controls (P=0.060). Some 30 CD8+ CDR3 sequences were shared between patients and controls but appeared highly expressed in patients and within their immunodominant clones.

The study deep-sequenced TCR repertoires of sorted CD4+ and CD8+ blood T cells from severe aplastic anemia patients and healthy subjects. Ficoll-Paque density gradient centrifugation was used to isolate peripheral blood mononuclear cells. Before DNA extraction, CD4+ and CD8+ T cells were sorted by FACS or by magnetic beads. TCR beta VDJ combination and CDR3 sequence profiling used genomic DNA as the template. An Illumina HiSeq 2000 was the platform used for TCR repertoire sequencing. The authors' analysis ran thus. Repertoires were assessed using TRBV/TRBJ rearrangement plots, CDR3 size and DJ length profiles, and Simpson's diversity index. The most abundant DNA sequence in the deep sequencing data was taken as the immunodominant clone. CDR3 amino acid sequences were screened for sharing across subjects and compared with published repertoires and the VDJdb database. The raw public data were reprocessed by TCRdb itself: fastp quality trimming at Q25, MiXCR clonotype calling, in-frame beta chains only. Each record represents a unique CDR3 protein, reported with the most common genes and DNA among its rows. The V and J calls were determined by TCRdb, not by the authors. Counted in this sample were over 150,000 distinct CDR3 sequences; approximately 43% of them appeared once. Under 1.2% of the sample goes to the ten largest clones.

The CDR3 contains 13 residues, cysteine and phenylalanine counted. Only CDR3 DNA remains: 39 bases, in frame from the first base. Taken from the germline V gene (reference sequence), the CDR1 and CDR2 loops are DFQATT and SNEGSKA. The V and J ends are trimmed by 1 base and 3 bases, leaving 7 bases between them. This clonotype was seen repeatedly, ten times or more. Its specific antigen is unknown. Per-base qualities were not stored, and no clone one base away is much larger. The sequencing input was sorted CD4+, CD8+, or CD8+CD57+ T cells (not recorded which) from PBMCs. The receptor chain draws on TRBV20-1 and TRBJ1-5; there is no confident call for the D gene. The receptor was isolated from a human donor in good health. The encoded CDR3 is CSARVEPNQPQHF. The nucleotide sequence is TGCAGTGCTAGAGTTGAACCCAATCAGCCCCAGCATTTT.